The rows below give T cell receptor beta chains drawn from one sample of a study of blood T cell repertoires in COVID-19. This table comes from immunoSEQ multiplex PCR, and its TCRdb copy is limited to in-frame clones, with some not included. Among approximately 250,000 clones, over 75% were seen once, and the ten largest hold around 9.2%. The sequenced sample was peripheral blood. These TCRs come from a human donor in a cohort sampled during active COVID-19. Both conserved end residues are part of each CDR3. The D gene is left open where the match is weak. The size of a clone is reported for some rows only, either as once, few or many, or as a class for expanded clones.

D | J | V | size | CDR3 | DNA
TRBD2 | TRBJ2-1 | TRBV5-4 | NA | CASSLRTRGNEQFF | TGTGCCAGCAGCTTGAGGACTAGGGGCAATGAGCAGTTCTTC
TRBD1 | TRBJ1-2 | TRBV10-3 | NA | CAISESPGQGRGGYTF | TGTGCCATCAGTGAGTCGCCAGGACAGGGGAGAGGGGGCTACACCTTC
TRBD1 | TRBJ1-2 | TRBV18 | NA | CASSRGTGDQPYGYTF | TGTGCCAGCTCACGAGGGACAGGGGATCAACCCTATGGCTACACCTTC
TRBD1 | TRBJ2-7 | TRBV6-6 | NA | CASSYDGQGDEQYF | TGTGCCAGCAGTTACGACGGACAGGGCGACGAGCAGTACTTC
NA | TRBJ1-6 | TRBV18 | NA | CASSPREGSSPLHF | TGTGCCAGCTCACCACGGGAAGGGAGTTCACCCCTCCACTTT
NA | TRBJ2-7 | TRBV21-1 | NA | CASSKAGHEQYF | TGTGCCAGCAGCAAAGCGGGCCACGAGCAGTACTTC
TRBD2 | TRBJ2-7 | TRBV6-6 | NA | CASSYKREAASYEQYF | TGTGCCAGCAGTTACAAACGGGAGGCAGCCTCCTACGAGCAGTACTTC
NA | TRBJ1-5 | TRBV29-1 | NA | CSGSGGLNQPQHF | TGCAGCGGGAGTGGGGGCCTCAATCAGCCCCAGCATTTT
TRBD1 | TRBJ2-4 | TRBV5-6 | few | CASSLGQGERVAKNIQYF | TGTGCCAGCAGCCTAGGACAGGGGGAACGGGTCGCCAAAAACATTCAGTACTTC
TRBD1 | TRBJ2-7 | TRBV7-6 | NA | CASSEQTGSLTYEQYF | TGTGCCAGCAGCGAGCAGACAGGGTCGTTAACCTACGAGCAGTACTTC
TRBD2 | TRBJ2-1 | TRBV19 | NA | CASSILAARHEQFF | TGTGCCAGTAGTATACTAGCGGCCCGCCATGAGCAGTTCTTC
NA | TRBJ2-7 | TRBV7-2 | NA | CASSLARGPNEQYF | TGTGCCAGCAGCTTAGCTCGTGGGCCCAACGAGCAGTACTTC
NA | TRBJ1-1 | TRBV5-1 | NA | CASSTAGSLTEAFF | TGCGCCAGCAGCACCGCCGGGAGCCTCACTGAAGCTTTCTTT
NA | TRBJ2-7 | TRBV3-1/TRBV3-2 | NA | CASSHSSFRYEQYF | TGTGCCAGCAGCCATAGCTCTTTTCGCTACGAGCAGTACTTC
NA | TRBJ2-1 | TRBV6-6 | NA | CASSYLVGGGDEQFF | TGTGCCAGCAGTTACCTCGTCGGGGGTGGGGATGAGCAGTTCTTC
TRBD1 | TRBJ1-1 | TRBV5-5 | NA | CASSILPGQANTEAFF | TGTGCCAGCAGCATACTCCCGGGACAGGCGAACACTGAAGCTTTCTTT
NA | TRBJ2-1 | TRBV7-9 | NA | CASSLANTGEQFF | TGTGCCAGCAGCTTAGCCAACACGGGTGAGCAGTTCTTC
TRBD1 | TRBJ2-7 | TRBV7-2 | few | CASSSTGTGIYEQYF | TGTGCCAGCAGCTCTACCGGGACAGGGATATACGAGCAGTACTTC
TRBD1 | TRBJ2-4 | TRBV7-2 | NA | CASSLGQVWNIQYF | TGTGCCAGCAGCCTAGGACAGGTCTGGAACATTCAGTACTTC
NA | TRBJ2-5 | TRBV11-2 | NA | CASSLGAVTQETQYF | TGTGCCAGCAGCTTAGGGGCCGTCACCCAAGAGACCCAGTACTTC
TRBD2 | TRBJ2-1 | TRBV19 | NA | CASSVARGTRDEQFF | TGTGCCAGTAGTGTTGCTCGCGGGACTAGGGATGAGCAGTTCTTC
TRBD2 | TRBJ2-1 | TRBV27 | NA | CASSPLAGGRYNEQFF | TGTGCCAGCAGTCCCTTAGCGGGGGGGAGATACAATGAGCAGTTCTTC
TRBD1 | TRBJ2-4 | TRBV13 | NA | CASSPTAAGTGGKGGAKNIQYF | TGTGCCAGCAGCCCCACCGCCGCCGGGACAGGGGGAAAGGGGGGGGCCAAAAACATTCAGTACTTC
NA | TRBJ1-1 | TRBV5-1 | NA | CASRGQHRMNTEAFF | TGCGCCAGCCGAGGACAGCACCGCATGAACACTGAAGCTTTCTTT
TRBD2 | TRBJ2-7 | TRBV5-8 | NA | CASSYYSGTREYEQYF | TGTGCCAGCAGCTACTATTCGGGGACTAGAGAGTACGAGCAGTACTTC
TRBD1 | TRBJ1-2 | TRBV7-2 | NA | CASSFGQGNYGYTF | TGTGCCAGCAGCTTCGGACAGGGGAACTATGGCTACACCTTC
NA | TRBJ2-5 | TRBV6-5 | NA | CASSLGLPKSQETQYF | TGTGCCAGCAGTTTGGGACTCCCAAAGAGCCAAGAGACCCAGTACTTC
TRBD2 | TRBJ2-1 | TRBV5-1 | many | CASSLVGLAGENEQFF | TGCGCCAGCAGCTTGGTGGGACTAGCGGGAGAAAATGAGCAGTTCTTC
TRBD1 | TRBJ1-5 | TRBV2 | NA | CASSLRGNSNQPQHF | TGTGCCAGCAGTCTCAGGGGGAATAGCAATCAGCCCCAGCATTTT
NA | TRBJ2-5 | TRBV5-1 | NA | CASSPTAYLSETQYF | TGCGCCAGCAGCCCGACAGCCTACCTTTCGGAGACCCAGTACTTC
NA | TRBJ1-1 | TRBV5-5 | NA | CASSSGSGEKPEAFF | TGTGCCAGCAGCTCGGGTTCAGGGGAGAAGCCTGAAGCTTTCTTT
TRBD1 | TRBJ2-2 | TRBV15 | once | CATSAQGAVTGELFF | TGTGCCACCAGCGCCCAGGGGGCGGTCACCGGGGAGCTGTTTTTT
NA | TRBJ1-2 | TRBV15 | NA | CATSRDRLSYNYGYTF | TGTGCCACCAGCAGAGATCGGCTTAGCTATAACTATGGCTACACCTTC
NA | TRBJ2-3 | TRBV28 | NA | CASRTQGSDTQYF | TGTGCCAGCAGAACGCAGGGGTCAGATACGCAGTATTTT
TRBD2 | TRBJ2-1 | TRBV6-5 | NA | CASRGTSSYNEQFF | TGTGCCAGCAGGGGGACTAGCTCCTACAATGAGCAGTTCTTC
NA | TRBJ1-2 | TRBV19 | once | CASISGQSGYTF | TGTGCCAGTATCTCAGGACAGTCCGGCTACACCTTC
NA | TRBJ2-2 | TRBV5-1 | NA | CASSLTTAQTGELFF | TGCGCCAGCAGCTTGACGACAGCTCAAACCGGGGAGCTGTTTTTT
NA | TRBJ2-7 | TRBV21-1 | NA | CASSCDKSYEQYF | TGTGCCAGCAGCTGCGACAAGTCGTACGAGCAGTACTTC
TRBD2 | TRBJ2-2 | TRBV5-1 | NA | CASSFTSGSRTGELFF | TGCGCCAGCAGCTTTACTAGCGGGAGTCGCACCGGGGAGCTGTTTTTT
TRBD1 | TRBJ1-2 | TRBV24-1 | few | CATSPRQGAYGYTF | TGTGCCACCAGTCCCCGACAGGGCGCCTATGGCTACACCTTC